This TCR beta chain stems from a study of technical replicates of blood from a few donors. The CDR3 extends over 15 amino acids. V was clipped by 5 bases and J by 8 bases; unmatched bases: 9. In germline, CDR1 is SGHAT, CDR2 FQNNGV. The method was immunoSEQ multiplex PCR; TCRdb's version includes in-frame clones alone and lacks a portion of them. The data hold roughly 72,000 clones, with around 90% observed a single time. Sample: T cells isolated from PBMCs. The chain links TRBV11-2 to TRBJ2-3; 11 bases match TRBD1. This TCR was recovered from a human donor in good health. The CDR3 coding sequence is TGTGCCAGCAGCCCCCGGACAGGGGGCGAAGGTACGCAGTATTTT. Protein sequence: CASSPRTGGEGTQYF.